The TCR beta chain under discussion was sequenced for a study of blood T cell repertoires in COVID-19 (TCRdb year 2020). As for the study more broadly: The collaborator samples originated in the United States, Italy and Spain and spanned the acute and convalescent phases of COVID-19. The material from the prospective study consisted of cDNA or gDNA derived from T cells, B-cell-depleted T cells, or PBMCs. The dataset comprised deeply sampled blood TCRbeta repertoires from subjects exposed to, actively infected with, or recovered from COVID-19. The repertoires were released in a freely available public database intended as a resource for research on the immune response to SARS-CoV-2. Samples came from the ongoing ImmuneRACE study (first 160 participants) plus 1,254 subjects from 6 global collaborators. Sample metadata almost always included a de-identified subject ID, COVID-19 status, age in years and sex. Where available, HLA class I and class II types were obtained from metadata supplied by the sample provider rather than from assay-based typing.

The immunoSEQ Assay, a bias-controlled multiplex PCR, was used to amplify TCRbeta CDR3 regions from genomic DNA. Processing in the source paper ran as follows. Within the assay, amplification of reference gene primers was used to estimate how many nucleated cells each sample contained. To quantify the absolute abundance of each unique TCRbeta CDR3 rearrangement, sequence reads were collapsed and filtered. For each sample, productive Simpson clonality was calculated by taking the square root of Simpson's diversity index across productive rearrangements. What TCRdb holds here is the immuneACCESS table cut down to in-frame rearrangements. Part of the clones is not present; checked against another copy, under half of the missing clones reflect an unresolved V gene, and the others are unexplained. From that table come the V and J calls and clone size; the DNA was used to work out D and trimming. In this sample the table shows more than 150,000 clones, around 82% of which occur a single time. Roughly 12% of the sample is held by the ten biggest clonotypes.

In the prospective study, participants were roughly 18 to 95 years old, resided in 25 or so geographic areas of the United States, and were enrolled through a virtual design. To assign participants to cohorts, the prospective study relied on clinical history that participants themselves reported in a screening survey and a study questionnaire. Recovered participants in ImmuneRACE Cohort 3 were defined as having two consecutive negative NP/OP PCR tests, clearance from a healthcare professional, or resolution of symptoms. Mobile phlebotomists in the prospective study collected whole blood, serum and a nasopharyngeal or oropharyngeal swab from every participant. Participants in the prospective study had the option to provide additional blood draws and questionnaires over a roughly two-month period. Prospective study blood samples were shipped either frozen or at room temperature before DNA extraction.

Points on this clone: Its antigen remains undetermined. Nothing much larger sits one base from this clone, and base qualities are not available.

Paper-wide results and their limitations: The amount of clinical and demographic metadata varied by source and participant and was provided uncurated.

The origin of this receptor is a man aged 35-49 years who had recovered from COVID-19. The sample was PBMCs or T cells enriched from blood (not recorded which).

The CDR3 reads CAIKVGGTDTQYF. In nucleotides, the sequence is TGTGCCATCAAGGTCGGGGGCACAGATACGCAGTATTTT. Recombination connected TRBV10-3 to TRBJ2-3; TRBD2 could be the D gene, as 5 bases match. The germline V gene gives CDR1 as ENHRY and CDR2 as SYGVKD. From cysteine to phenylalanine, the CDR3 is 13 amino acids long. The read is trimmed to its CDR3 DNA, 39 bases read in frame from base 1. Cut back by 7 bases and 1 base, the V and J ends lie 9 bases apart.